The next 15 T cell receptor beta chains were all read from a single sample in a study of blood T cell repertoires in COVID-19. Data came from immunoSEQ multiplex PCR; TCRdb stores just in-frame clones and leaves some out. Of 60,000 to 95,000 clones in the sample, about 88% were seen once. The sequenced sample consisted of peripheral blood. The receptors stem from an elderly woman with active or convalescent COVID-19.

This sequence joins TRBV19 and TRBJ1-2; possibly TRBD1 for D (6 bases). V was cut by 1 base and J by 2 bases, with 14 bases left in between. The CDR3 extends over 16 amino acids. Germline lookup yields CDR1 LNHDA and CDR2 SQIVND (reference sequence). CDR3 in DNA: TGTGCCAGTAGTATAGGGGGGGGCAGGAGGAACTATGGCTACACCTTC. Residues: CASSIGGGRRNYGYTF.

The J gene is TRBJ2-3, the V gene TRBV19; D possibly corresponds to TRBD1 (6 bases). Germline V gene data show CDR1 as LNHDA and CDR2 as SQIVND (reference sequence). The CDR3 has 15 residues. Trimming shortened V by 3 bases and J by 6 bases, and 16 bases separated the two germline ends. The CDR3 nucleotides are TGTGCCAGTAGTATTATAGGTGGGGGCCTCGATACGCAGTATTTT. As protein: CASSIIGGGLDTQYF.

This chain connects TRBV5-6 to TRBJ2-7; 8 bases line up with TRBD1. CDR3 length: 14 amino acids. With 8 bases clipped from V and 5 bases from J, the junction kept 12 bases outside the gene matches. CDR1 is SGHDT and CDR2 is YYEEEE in the germline V gene. In DNA, the CDR3 is TGTGCCAGTCTCTTGACAGGGGAGTCGAACGAGCAGTACTTC. Its translation is CASLLTGESNEQYF.

The rearrangement uses TRBV30 and TRBJ1-6; D remains unclear. The germline V and J ends were trimmed by 3 bases and 7 bases, with 13 bases remaining between them. The CDR3 sequence is 14 residues long. CDR1 is GTSNPN and CDR2 is SVGIG in the germline V gene (reference sequence). DNA for the CDR3: TGTGCCTGGAGCCTAGGACTGATCAATTCACCCCTCCACTTT. Translating gives CAWSLGLINSPLHF.

The chain links TRBV12-3 or TRBV12-4 to TRBJ2-5; D is ambiguous. This CDR3 comprises 13 residues. V was clipped by 3 bases and J by 2 bases, with 7 bases between them. CDR3 in DNA: TGTGCCAGCAGTTTGAACAGACAAGAGACCCAGTACTTC. Its translation is CASSLNRQETQYF.

V usage is TRBV7-9 and J usage is TRBJ1-6; TRBD1 matches 7 bases. The germline V gene has CDR1 SEHNR and CDR2 FQNEAQ (reference sequence). V lost 0 bases, J lost 10 bases, and 6 bases stayed unmatched. The length of the CDR3 is 15 residues. The CDR3 region has the DNA TGTGCCAGCAGCTTAGCGTCAGGGGGTGGCTCACCCCTCCACTTT. Amino acid sequence: CASSLASGGGSPLHF. Full variable domain (missing parts from reference TRBV7-9 and TRBJ1-6): DTGVSQNPRHKITKRGQNVTFRCDPISEHNRLYWYRQTLGQGPEFLTYFQNEAQLEKSRLLSDRFSAERPKGSFSTLEIQRTEQGDSAMYLCASSLASGGGSPLHFGNGTRLTVT.

This chain joins TRBV4-1 and TRBJ1-3; no clear D gene. Germline V gene lookup returns CDR1 MGHRA and CDR2 YSYEKL. Trimming removed 0 bases at V and 7 bases at J, with 10 bases between. The CDR3 is 14 residues long. As DNA, the CDR3 is TGCGCCAGCAGCCAAGAGCAGAGAGGGAACACCATATATTTT. This encodes CASSQEQRGNTIYF.

With respect to this clone: One junction end does not reproduce the germline sequence, and a read error may be involved. CDR3 sequence reads: CASSHERTGPNF. The CDR3 bases are TGTGCCAGCAGCCACGAGAGGACAGGACCTAACTTC. V and J are TRBV3-1 (or the pseudogene TRBV3-2) and TRBJ1-2; 7 bases map to TRBD1. Germline loops: CDR1 LGHDT, CDR2 YNNKEL (reference sequence). This CDR3 has 12 amino acids.

This sequence joins TRBV18 and TRBJ1-3; no definite D call. The CDR3 has 16 residues. Germline V CDR1 and CDR2: KGHSH, LQKENI. Trimming took 3 bases from V and 0 from J, leaving 12 bases between them. Here the CDR3 DNA reads TGTGCCAGCTCACCCCTAGACGGGAGCTCTGGAAACACCATATATTTT. The encoded protein is CASSPLDGSSGNTIYF.

The chain employs TRBV28 and TRBJ1-1; 7 bases are shared with TRBD1. From germline, CDR1 is MDHEN and CDR2 SYDVKM. The CDR3 sequence is 12 residues long. The J segment lost 11 bases and the V segment lost 6 bases, leaving 9 bases of the junction unmatched. Here the CDR3 DNA reads TGTGCCAGCAGCCTGACAGGGCTGTATGCTTTCTTT. Its protein is CASSLTGLYAFF.

The gene calls are TRBV7-2 and TRBJ2-3, with 10 bases fitting TRBD2. The J segment lost 6 bases and the V segment lost 4 bases, leaving 7 bases of the junction unmatched. The CDR3 sequence is 15 residues long. Germline V gene sequence: CDR1 SGHTA, CDR2 FQGNSA. CDR3 region: CASSSQRGGLDTQYF. CDR3 DNA sequence: TGTGCCAGCAGCTCCCAGCGGGGGGGCCTGGATACGCAGTATTTT.

The chain employs TRBV28 and TRBJ2-7; possibly TRBD2 for D (6 bases). CDR3 length equals 16 residues. The V end lost 4 bases, the J end lost 3 bases, and 19 bases lay between the germline ends. Germline V gene lookup returns CDR1 MDHEN and CDR2 SYDVKM. CDR3 sequence reads: CASSSRRDGLNYEQYF. The CDR3 DNA is TGTGCCAGCAGTTCCCGAAGGGACGGACTAAACTACGAGCAGTACTTC.

V and J are TRBV11-3 and TRBJ1-1; D perhaps matches TRBD1 (6 bases). V was trimmed by 3 bases and J by 5 bases, leaving 10 bases between them. The CDR3 spans 13 residues. The V gene's germline CDR1 is SGHNT and CDR2 YENEEA. The CDR3 protein is CASSFRGGTEAFF. CDR3 in DNA: TGTGCCAGCAGCTTCAGGGGAGGGACTGAAGCTTTCTTT.

This chain uses TRBV18 with TRBJ2-1; 10 bases fit TRBD1. This CDR3 has 14 amino acids. V lost 6 bases and J lost 10; bases outside the gene matches: 9. Germline CDR1 and CDR2: KGHSH and LQKENI. CDR3 sequence (DNA): TGTGCCAGCTCCCCGGGACAGGGGTGGAACGAGCAGTTCTTC. It encodes CASSPGQGWNEQFF.

The CDR3 bases are TGTGCCAGCAGCCAGGGAGGTGGCGGGGTGGGGGAGCAGTTCTTC. It is translated as CASSQGGGGVGEQFF. The rearrangement uses TRBV7-2 and TRBJ2-1, with D tentatively TRBD2 (6 bases). Trimming left V 5 bases short and J 10 bases short, with 21 bases between. The germline V gene has CDR1 SGHTA and CDR2 FQGNSA. The CDR3 consists of 15 residues.